A selection of T cell receptor beta chains follows, all from one sample in a study of a mutant IDH1 vaccine in newly diagnosed glioma. Sequencing was performed with immunoSEQ multiplex PCR; in TCRdb, only in-frame clones are kept and a portion is missing. The sample contains some 60,000 clones, about four fifths of which appear only once. Antigens of these TCRs are unknown. This specimen consisted of PBMCs, obtained from a glioma patient whose treatment included an IDH1 peptide vaccine. All receptors come from a young man with glioma. Each CDR3 is given with its conserved first and last residue. Fields, in order: V gene, clone size, D gene, J gene, CDR3 DNA, CDR3 protein. The D gene is left open where the match is weak. Clone size is stated in some rows and not others, as once, few, many or a class when expanded.

v_gene: TRBV9
abundance: -
d_gene: -
j_gene: TRBJ1-2
CDR3nt: TGTGCCAGCAGCTCCCCCGGGGGGTTCGCTGGCTACACCTTC
CDR3aa: CASSSPGGFAGYTF

v_gene: TRBV14
abundance: -
d_gene: -
j_gene: TRBJ1-2
CDR3nt: TGTGCCAGCAGCCAAGGAACTCGGGTCGTTGGCTACACCTTC
CDR3aa: CASSQGTRVVGYTF

v_gene: TRBV6-1
abundance: few
d_gene: TRBD1
j_gene: TRBJ1-6
CDR3nt: TGTGCCAGCAGTGTGGACAGGGCGAACTATTCACCCCTCCACTTT
CDR3aa: CASSVDRANYSPLHF

v_gene: TRBV18
abundance: -
d_gene: -
j_gene: TRBJ1-3
CDR3nt: TGTGCCAGCTCACCACTAGGCTCGACACCCGGATCTGGAAACACCATATATTTT
CDR3aa: CASSPLGSTPGSGNTIYF

v_gene: TRBV7-6
abundance: -
d_gene: -
j_gene: TRBJ2-2
CDR3nt: TGTGCCAGCACATCTACAGTAAGCACCGGGGAGCTGTTTTTT
CDR3aa: CASTSTVSTGELFF

v_gene: TRBV2
abundance: -
d_gene: -
j_gene: TRBJ2-7
CDR3nt: TGTGTCAGCAGTGTCGCAGGGGCTTCTTACGAGCAGTACTTC
CDR3aa: CVSSVAGASYEQYF

v_gene: TRBV9
abundance: -
d_gene: -
j_gene: TRBJ1-2
CDR3nt: TGTGCCAGCGCGTTGAGCGGCTTGGGCTACACCTTC
CDR3aa: CASALSGLGYTF

v_gene: TRBV6-1
abundance: -
d_gene: -
j_gene: TRBJ1-1
CDR3nt: TGTGCCAGCAGTGAATGGGCAGGGGACACTGAAGCTTTCTTT
CDR3aa: CASSEWAGDTEAFF

v_gene: TRBV5-1
abundance: -
d_gene: -
j_gene: TRBJ2-2
CDR3nt: TGCGCCAGCAGCTTCAGGCGGACAGATGACACCGGGGAGCTGTTTTTT
CDR3aa: CASSFRRTDDTGELFF

v_gene: TRBV18
abundance: -
d_gene: -
j_gene: TRBJ2-2
CDR3nt: TGTGCCAGCTCACCGAACAGGGATCCCGGGGAGCTGTTTTTT
CDR3aa: CASSPNRDPGELFF

v_gene: TRBV19
abundance: -
d_gene: -
j_gene: TRBJ2-3
CDR3nt: TGTGCCAGTAGTAAAGATACGCAGTATTTT
CDR3aa: CASSKDTQYF

v_gene: TRBV2
abundance: once
d_gene: -
j_gene: TRBJ1-5
CDR3nt: TGTGCCAGCAGGGGCACCGGGACCTTCAAGCAGCCCCAGCATTTT
CDR3aa: CASRGTGTFKQPQHF

v_gene: TRBV7-9
abundance: once
d_gene: -
j_gene: TRBJ1-3
CDR3nt: TGTGCCAGCAGCTTAGCCTCGAGGGGAACTGGAAACACCATATATTTT
CDR3aa: CASSLASRGTGNTIYF

v_gene: TRBV9
abundance: few
d_gene: TRBD1
j_gene: TRBJ1-4
CDR3nt: TGTGCCAGCAGCGCAACCGGGACAGGGAACGAAAAACTGTTTTTT
CDR3aa: CASSATGTGNEKLFF

v_gene: TRBV19
abundance: -
d_gene: TRBD1
j_gene: TRBJ2-3
CDR3nt: TGTGCCAGTAGTATAGTCGCCAGGGGGAACACAGATACGCAGTATTTT
CDR3aa: CASSIVARGNTDTQYF

v_gene: TRBV5-1
abundance: -
d_gene: TRBD2
j_gene: TRBJ2-7
CDR3nt: TGCGCCAGCAGGAGCGGGGGGACAACCTACGAGCAGTACTTC
CDR3aa: CASRSGGTTYEQYF

v_gene: TRBV28
abundance: -
d_gene: -
j_gene: TRBJ1-5
CDR3nt: TGTGCCAGCACCCAAAGTGGGACGTTTTTTCAGCCCCAGCATTTT
CDR3aa: CASTQSGTFFQPQHF